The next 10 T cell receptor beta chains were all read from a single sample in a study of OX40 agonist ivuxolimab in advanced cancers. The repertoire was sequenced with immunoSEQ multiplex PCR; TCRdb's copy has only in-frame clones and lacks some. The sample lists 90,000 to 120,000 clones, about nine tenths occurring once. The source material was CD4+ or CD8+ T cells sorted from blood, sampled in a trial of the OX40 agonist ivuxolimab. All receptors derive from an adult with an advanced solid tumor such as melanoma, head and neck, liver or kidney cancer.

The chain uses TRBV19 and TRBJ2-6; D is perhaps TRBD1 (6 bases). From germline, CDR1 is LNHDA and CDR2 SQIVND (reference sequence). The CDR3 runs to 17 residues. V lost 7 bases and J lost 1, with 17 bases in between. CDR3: CASNRQATLSGANVLTF. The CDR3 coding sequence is TGTGCCAGTAATCGACAGGCGACCCTATCTGGGGCCAACGTCCTGACTTTC.

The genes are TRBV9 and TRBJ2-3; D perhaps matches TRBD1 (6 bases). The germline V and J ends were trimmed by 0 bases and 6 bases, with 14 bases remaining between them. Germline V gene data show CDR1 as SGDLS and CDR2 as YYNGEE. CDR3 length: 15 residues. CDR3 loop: CASSVAGHQSDTQYF. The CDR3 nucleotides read TGTGCCAGCAGCGTAGCGGGACACCAATCGGATACGCAGTATTTT.

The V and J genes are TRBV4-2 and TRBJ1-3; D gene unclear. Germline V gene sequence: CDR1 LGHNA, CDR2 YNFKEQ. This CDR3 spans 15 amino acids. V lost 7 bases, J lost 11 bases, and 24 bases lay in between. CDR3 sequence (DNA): TGTGCCAGCAACCAGCACCGGTCGGAGGGAACTGCCATATATTTT. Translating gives CASNQHRSEGTAIYF.

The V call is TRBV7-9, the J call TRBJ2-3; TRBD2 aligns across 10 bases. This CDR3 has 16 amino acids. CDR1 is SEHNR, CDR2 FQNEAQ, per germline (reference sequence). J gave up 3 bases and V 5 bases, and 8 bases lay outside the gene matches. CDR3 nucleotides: TGTGCCAGCAGCAAGCCGGGACTAGCGACGACAGATACGCAGTATTTT. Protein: CASSKPGLATTDTQYF. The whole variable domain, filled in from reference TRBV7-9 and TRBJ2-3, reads DTGVSQNPRHKITKRGQNVTFRCDPISEHNRLYWYRQTLGQGPEFLTYFQNEAQLEKSRLLSDRFSAERPKGSFSTLEIQRTEQGDSAMYLCASSKPGLATTDTQYFGPGTRLTVL.

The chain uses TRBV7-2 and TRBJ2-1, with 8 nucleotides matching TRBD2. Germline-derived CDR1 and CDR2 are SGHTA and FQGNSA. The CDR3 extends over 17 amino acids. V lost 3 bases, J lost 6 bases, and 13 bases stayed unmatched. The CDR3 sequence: CASSFSSLAGGFNEQFF. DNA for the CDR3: TGTGCCAGCAGCTTCTCTAGCCTGGCGGGAGGATTCAATGAGCAGTTCTTC.

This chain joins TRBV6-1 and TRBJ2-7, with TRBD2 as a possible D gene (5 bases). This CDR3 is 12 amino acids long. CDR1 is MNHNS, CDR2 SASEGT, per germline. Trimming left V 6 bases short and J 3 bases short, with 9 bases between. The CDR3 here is CASRERDYEQYF. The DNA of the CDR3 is TGTGCCAGCAGGGAGAGGGACTACGAGCAGTACTTC.

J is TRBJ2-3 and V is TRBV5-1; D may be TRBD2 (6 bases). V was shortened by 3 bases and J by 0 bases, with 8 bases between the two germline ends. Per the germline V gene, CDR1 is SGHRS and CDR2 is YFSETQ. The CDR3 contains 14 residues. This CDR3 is CASSSEGSTDTQYF. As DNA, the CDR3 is TGCGCCAGCAGCTCGGAGGGAAGCACAGATACGCAGTATTTT.

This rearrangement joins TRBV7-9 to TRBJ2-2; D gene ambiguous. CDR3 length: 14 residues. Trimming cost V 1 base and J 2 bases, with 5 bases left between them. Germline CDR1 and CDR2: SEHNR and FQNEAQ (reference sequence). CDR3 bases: TGTGCCAGCAGCTTAGAAATCAACACCGGGGAGCTGTTTTTT. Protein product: CASSLEINTGELFF.

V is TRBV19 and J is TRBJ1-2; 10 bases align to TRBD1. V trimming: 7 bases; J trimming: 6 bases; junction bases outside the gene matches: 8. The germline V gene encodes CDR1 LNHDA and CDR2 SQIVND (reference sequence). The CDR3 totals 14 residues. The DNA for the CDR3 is TGTGCCAGTACCCCGGACAGGGGGGATAATGGCTACACCTTC. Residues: CASTPDRGDNGYTF.

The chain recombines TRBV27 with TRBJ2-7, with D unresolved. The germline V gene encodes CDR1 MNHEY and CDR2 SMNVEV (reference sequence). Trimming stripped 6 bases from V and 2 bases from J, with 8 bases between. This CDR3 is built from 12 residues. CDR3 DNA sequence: TGTGCCAGCAGAAACGCAGCCTACGAGCAGTACTTC. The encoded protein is CASRNAAYEQYF.